The 8 T cell receptor beta chains listed next were all sequenced from one sample in a study of T cell repertoires in cytomegalovirus infection. TCRdb re-derived calls from the reads in MiXCR, one entry per CDR3 protein. The sample carries 450,000 to 600,000 distinct CDR3 sequences, about 11% recorded once. The sequencing input was PBMCs. The receptors come from a human donor in good health (CMV status not recorded). Some clones in this sample may be carry-over from other donors' samples.

This clonotype was seen ten or more times. The chain links TRBV5-6 to TRBJ2-1, with TRBD2 matching over 7 bases. V shed 6 bases and J 4 bases; nucleotides not matched to a gene: 7. CDR3 length: 14 residues. Germline lookup yields CDR1 SGHDT and CDR2 YYEEEE. DNA of the CDR3: TGTGCCAGCAACCTGGGACTAATTTACAATGAGCAGTTCTTC. Its translation: CASNLGLIYNEQFF.

This clonotype was picked up many times. The genes are TRBV20-1 and TRBJ2-4; D is perhaps TRBD2 (7 bases). The CDR3 consists of 15 residues. Germline assignment: CDR1 DFQATT and CDR2 SNEGSKA (reference sequence). Trimming removed 0 bases at V and 3 bases at J, with 12 bases between. CDR3 region: CSARDRGGVKNIQYF. In nucleotides, the CDR3 is TGCAGTGCTAGAGATCGAGGGGGGGTCAAAAACATTCAGTACTTC.

The sample holds a few counts of this clonotype. In DNA, the CDR3 is TGTGCCAGTAGTATAGACGGGACCCAGTACTTC. The encoded protein is CASSIDGTQYF. The V call is TRBV19, the J call TRBJ2-5; D is ambiguous. The V and J ends lost 0 bases and 7 bases respectively, with 3 bases between them. CDR1 is LNHDA and CDR2 is SQIVND in the germline V gene (reference sequence). This CDR3 contains 11 residues.

This clonotype has a handful of counts. The chain uses TRBV29-1 and TRBJ1-5; D is perhaps TRBD1 (5 bases). Germline V CDR1 and CDR2: SQVTM, ANQGSEA. Trimming shortened V by 4 bases and J by 3 bases, and 13 bases separated the two germline ends. The CDR3 extends over 14 amino acids. CDR3 region: CSVGTGTLNQPQHF. The CDR3 bases are TGCAGCGTTGGAACCGGGACGCTCAATCAGCCCCAGCATTTT.

In this sample, this clonotype turned up many times. The chain has TRBV5-4 and TRBJ2-6; TRBD2 matches at 7 bases. The ends lost 9 bases at V and 0 bases at J; junction bases unmatched: 9. This CDR3 has 16 amino acids. From germline, CDR1 is SGHNT and CDR2 YYREEE (reference sequence). The CDR3 region is CATAGTISSGANVLTF. The CDR3 bases are TGTGCCACCGCCGGGACTATCAGCTCTGGGGCCAACGTCCTGACTTTC.

The table lists this clonotype with many counts. V is TRBV14 and J is TRBJ1-5; the D gene is possibly TRBD1 (5 bases). V lost 4 bases and J 4 bases, leaving 11 bases between the germline ends. Germline assignment: CDR1 SGHDN and CDR2 FVKESK. The CDR3 totals 14 residues. In DNA form, the CDR3 reads TGTGCCAGCAGCCGACGACAGTCTAATCAGCCCCAGCATTTT. It is translated as CASSRRQSNQPQHF.

This clonotype has ten or more counts. The rearrangement joins TRBV6-1 to TRBJ2-2; D gene ambiguous. The CDR3 length is 13 residues. Germline V lookup: CDR1 MNHNS, CDR2 SASEGT. Trimming shortened V by 6 bases and J by 5 bases, and 10 bases separated the two germline ends. DNA for the CDR3: TGTGCCAGCAGACGTTCCTTGACCGGGGAGCTGTTTTTT. Amino acids: CASRRSLTGELFF.

This clonotype was recorded at least ten times. This sequence joins TRBV6-6 and TRBJ2-1; 8 bases line up with TRBD1. This CDR3 contains 13 residues. Per germline, CDR1 MNHNY and CDR2 SVGAGI (reference sequence). Trimming cost V 5 bases and J 14 bases; bases outside gene matches: 11. The CDR3: CASSLARQGSKFF. DNA of the CDR3: TGTGCCAGCAGTCTTGCCCGACAGGGGAGCAAGTTCTTC.